This TCR beta chain was identified in a study of regulatory T cells in long-lasting Graves disease. Assembly of TCR beta libraries relied on iRepertoire HTBI primers together with Arm-PCR of CDR3 regions. A single record per CDR3 protein comes from TCRdb applying MiXCR to the multiplex PCR reads. The data hold 500,000 or so distinct CDR3 sequences, with approximately 14% observed a single time. Specified time point: newly diagnosed GD, antithyroid drugs for less than 3 months. The TCR library was made from RNA that had been extracted from PBMCs in TRIzol. This clonotype has a count of ten or more. The V gene lost 0 bases and the J gene lost 1 base, with 8 bases spanning the gap. The CDR3 spans 15 residues. Germline lookup yields CDR1 MNHEY and CDR2 SVGAGI. These data were also filed under a second study, of T cells in Graves' hyperthyroidism and ophthalmopathy.

The chain has TRBV6-5 and TRBJ2-3, with D maybe TRBD1 (5 bases). The sample here was peripheral blood mononuclear cells (PBMCs), taken at new diagnosis, from a patient treated with antithyroid drugs. The sequence derives from a woman between 50 and 59 years old with Graves disease. CDR3 loop: CASSYSSTGTDTQYF. The CDR3 DNA is TGTGCCAGCAGTTACTCGTCGACAGGCACAGATACGCAGTATTTT.